The 6 T cell receptor beta chains in this list originate from one sample, sequenced in a study of Ad26.COV2.S vaccination and SARS-CoV-2 variants. Assay: immunoSEQ multiplex PCR; the TCRdb copy retains only in-frame clones and omits some. The table includes roughly 180,000 clones, 87% detected once. The specimen comprised peripheral blood, sampled after recovery from COVID-19. The receptors here all came from a human donor who had recovered from COVID-19.

The gene calls are TRBV2 and TRBJ2-5, with TRBD1 as a possible D gene (6 bases). The V end lost 6 bases, the J end lost 5 bases, and 16 bases lay between the germline ends. Germline lookup yields CDR1 SNHLY and CDR2 FYNNEI. CDR3 length: 14 amino acids. CDR3 DNA sequence: TGTGCCAGCAGGGCCAGGGGTTTCTGGGAGACCCAGTACTTC. It translates to CASRARGFWETQYF.

This chain links TRBV5-1 with TRBJ1-5, with D tentatively TRBD1 (5 bases). Germline lookup yields CDR1 SGHRS and CDR2 YFSETQ. The CDR3 is made up of 14 amino acids. V was cut by 0 bases and J by 4 bases, with 8 bases left in between. The CDR3 here is CASSLGPGNQPQHF. DNA of the CDR3: TGCGCCAGCAGCTTGGGGCCAGGGAATCAGCCCCAGCATTTT.

This chain joins TRBV3-1 (or the pseudogene TRBV3-2) and TRBJ1-6; 7 bases fit TRBD1. This CDR3 is 15 amino acids long. CDR1 is LGHDT and CDR2 is YNNKEL in the germline V gene (reference sequence). The J segment lost 6 bases and the V segment lost 3 bases, leaving 5 bases of the junction unmatched. The CDR3 spells CASSHGGQSNSPLHF. The CDR3 DNA reads as TGTGCCAGCAGCCACGGGGGACAGAGTAATTCACCCCTCCACTTT.

The chain combines TRBV28 with TRBJ1-2, with 11 positions matching TRBD1. Unmatched junction bases numbered 14, after V lost 7 bases and J lost 4 bases. This CDR3 has 17 residues. CDR1 MDHEN and CDR2 SYDVKM come from the germline V gene. Here the CDR3 DNA reads TGTGCCAGCAAGGAGATGGGACAGGGGGTTCGGAGCTATGGCTACACCTTC. Protein product: CASKEMGQGVRSYGYTF.

This clone has more than one count but fewer than ten. This chain links TRBV30 with TRBJ2-7; 8 positions match TRBD1. Trimming removed 5 bases from V and 2 bases from J; junction bases left unmatched: 5. The CDR3 consists of 13 residues. The V gene's germline CDR1 is GTSNPN and CDR2 SVGIG (reference sequence). CDR3 nucleotides: TGTGCCTGGGCTGGACAGGGTCCCTACGAGCAGTACTTC. The encoded protein is CAWAGQGPYEQYF.

This chain connects TRBV9 to TRBJ2-7; D is perhaps TRBD2 (5 bases). CDR3 size: 13 residues. Germline assignment: CDR1 SGDLS and CDR2 YYNGEE. V was cut by 2 bases and J by 4 bases, with 10 bases left in between. The CDR3 spells CASSVQGSYEQYF. DNA of the CDR3: TGTGCCAGCAGCGTGCAAGGGAGTTACGAGCAGTACTTC.